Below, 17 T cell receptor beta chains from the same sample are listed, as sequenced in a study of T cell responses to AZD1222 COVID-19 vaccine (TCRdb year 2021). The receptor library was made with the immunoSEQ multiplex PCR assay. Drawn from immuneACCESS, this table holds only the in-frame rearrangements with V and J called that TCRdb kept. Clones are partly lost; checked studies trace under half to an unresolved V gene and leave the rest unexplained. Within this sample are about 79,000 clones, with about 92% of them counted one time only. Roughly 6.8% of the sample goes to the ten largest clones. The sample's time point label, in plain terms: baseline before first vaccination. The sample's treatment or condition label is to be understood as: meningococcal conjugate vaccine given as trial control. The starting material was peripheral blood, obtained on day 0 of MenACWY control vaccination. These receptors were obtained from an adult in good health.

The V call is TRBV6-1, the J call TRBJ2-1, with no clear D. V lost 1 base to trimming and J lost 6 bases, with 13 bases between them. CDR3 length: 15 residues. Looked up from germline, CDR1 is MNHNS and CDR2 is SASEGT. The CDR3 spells CASSEGPHPINEQFF. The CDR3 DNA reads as TGTGCCAGCAGTGAAGGACCCCACCCCATCAATGAGCAGTTCTTC.

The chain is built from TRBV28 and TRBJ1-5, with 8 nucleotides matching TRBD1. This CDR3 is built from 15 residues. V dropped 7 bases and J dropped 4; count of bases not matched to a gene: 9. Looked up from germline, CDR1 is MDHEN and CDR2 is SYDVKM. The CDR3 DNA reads TGTGCCAGCACCCCCGACAGGGGTAGTAATCAGCCCCAGCATTTT. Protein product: CASTPDRGSNQPQHF.

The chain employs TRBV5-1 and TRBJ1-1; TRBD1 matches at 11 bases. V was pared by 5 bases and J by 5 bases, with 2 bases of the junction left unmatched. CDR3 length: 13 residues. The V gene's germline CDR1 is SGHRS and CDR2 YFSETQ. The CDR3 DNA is TGCGCCAGCAGAGGGACAGGGGGGACTGAAGCTTTCTTT. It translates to CASRGTGGTEAFF.

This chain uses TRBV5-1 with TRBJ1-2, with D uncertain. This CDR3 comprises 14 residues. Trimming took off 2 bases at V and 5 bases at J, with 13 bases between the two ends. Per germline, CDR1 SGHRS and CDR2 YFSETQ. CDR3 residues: CASSFLTEGYGYTF. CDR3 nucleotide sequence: TGCGCCAGCAGCTTCCTTACAGAGGGTTATGGCTACACCTTC.

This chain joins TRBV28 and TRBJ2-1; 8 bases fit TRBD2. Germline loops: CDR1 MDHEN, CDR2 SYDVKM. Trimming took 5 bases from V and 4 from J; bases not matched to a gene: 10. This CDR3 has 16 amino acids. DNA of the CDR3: TGTGCCAGCAGTCCAGGGGTAGCGGGAAGGTACAATGAGCAGTTCTTC. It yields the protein CASSPGVAGRYNEQFF.

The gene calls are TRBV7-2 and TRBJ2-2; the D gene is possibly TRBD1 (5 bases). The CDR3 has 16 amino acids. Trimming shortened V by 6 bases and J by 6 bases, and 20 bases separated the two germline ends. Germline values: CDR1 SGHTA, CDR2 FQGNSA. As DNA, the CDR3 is TGTGCCAGCAGATCCTACTCAGGGCTCTCGGCCGGGGAGCTGTTTTTT. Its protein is CASRSYSGLSAGELFF.

The CDR3 protein is CASSKLTGPDTQYF. Written as DNA, the CDR3 is TGTGCCAGCAGCAAACTTACAGGGCCAGATACGCAGTATTTT. The chain uses TRBV5-8 and TRBJ2-3; a weak D match, TRBD1 (6 bases). The CDR3 is made up of 14 amino acids. Germline CDR1 reads SGHTS; CDR2 reads YDEGEE. Deletions cut 4 bases from V and 4 bases from J, with 13 bases between. Looking up the rest from reference TRBV5-8 and TRBJ2-3 gives the full variable domain: EAGVTQSPTHLIKTRGQQATLRCSPISGHTSVYWYQQALGLGLQFLLWYDEGEERNRGNFPPRFSGRQFPNYSSELNVNALELEDSALYLCASSKLTGPDTQYFGPGTRLTVL.

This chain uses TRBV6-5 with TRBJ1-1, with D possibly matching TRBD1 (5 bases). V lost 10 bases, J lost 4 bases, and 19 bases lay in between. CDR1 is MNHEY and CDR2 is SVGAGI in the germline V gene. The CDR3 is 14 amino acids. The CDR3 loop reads CATHPPSGATEAFF. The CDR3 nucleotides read TGTGCCACTCACCCCCCCAGTGGGGCCACTGAAGCTTTCTTT.

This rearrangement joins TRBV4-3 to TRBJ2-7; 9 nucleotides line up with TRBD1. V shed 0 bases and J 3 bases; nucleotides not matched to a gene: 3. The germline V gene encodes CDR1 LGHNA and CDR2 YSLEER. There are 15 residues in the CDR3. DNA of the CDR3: TGCGCCAGCAGCCAAGATTTGGGACAGGGCTACGAGCAGTACTTC. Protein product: CASSQDLGQGYEQYF.

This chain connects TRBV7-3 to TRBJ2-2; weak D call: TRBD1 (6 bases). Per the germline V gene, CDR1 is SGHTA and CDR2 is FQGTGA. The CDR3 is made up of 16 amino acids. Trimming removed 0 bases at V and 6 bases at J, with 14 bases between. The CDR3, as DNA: TGTGCCAGCAGCTTAACGTTACAGGGTTCCCCCGGGGAGCTGTTTTTT. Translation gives CASSLTLQGSPGELFF.

The CDR3, as DNA: TGTGCCAGTAGTATCGGGCTTAACTATGGCTACACCTTC. Amino acid sequence: CASSIGLNYGYTF. The rearrangement links TRBV19 to TRBJ1-2; no definite D call. Trimming removed 3 bases at V and 1 base at J, with 6 bases between. There are 13 residues in the CDR3. Germline-derived CDR1 and CDR2 are LNHDA and SQIVND (reference sequence).

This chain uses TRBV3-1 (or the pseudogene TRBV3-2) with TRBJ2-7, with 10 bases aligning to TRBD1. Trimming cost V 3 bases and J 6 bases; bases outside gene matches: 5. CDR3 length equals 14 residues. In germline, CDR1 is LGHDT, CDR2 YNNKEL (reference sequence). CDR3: CASSQGTGVLEQYF. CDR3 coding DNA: TGTGCCAGCAGCCAGGGGACAGGGGTACTCGAGCAGTACTTC.

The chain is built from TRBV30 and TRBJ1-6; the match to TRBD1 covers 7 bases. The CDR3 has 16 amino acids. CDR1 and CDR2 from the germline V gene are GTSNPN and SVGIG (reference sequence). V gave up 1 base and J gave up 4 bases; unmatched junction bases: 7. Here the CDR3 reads CAWSARPGQYNSPLHF. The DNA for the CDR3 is TGTGCCTGGAGTGCCCGACCGGGACAGTATAATTCACCCCTCCACTTT.

The DNA for the CDR3 is TGTGCCAGTAGTACTCCCTGGGGCGGGAGCGTCAATGAGCAGTTCTTC. Protein: CASSTPWGGSVNEQFF. The genes are TRBV19 and TRBJ2-1; 7 positions match TRBD2. With 4 bases clipped from V and 6 bases from J, the junction kept 12 bases outside the gene matches. This CDR3 has 16 amino acids. Germline CDR1 and CDR2: LNHDA and SQIVND (reference sequence).

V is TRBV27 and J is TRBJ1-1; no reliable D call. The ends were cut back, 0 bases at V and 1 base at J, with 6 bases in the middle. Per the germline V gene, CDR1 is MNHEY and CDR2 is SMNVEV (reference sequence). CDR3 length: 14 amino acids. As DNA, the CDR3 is TGTGCCAGCAGTTTATCTCACCGGAACACTGAAGCTTTCTTT. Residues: CASSLSHRNTEAFF.

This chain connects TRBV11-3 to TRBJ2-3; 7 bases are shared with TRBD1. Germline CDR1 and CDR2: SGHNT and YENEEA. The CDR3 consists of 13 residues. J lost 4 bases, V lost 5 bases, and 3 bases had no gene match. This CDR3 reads CASSKQGPDTQYF. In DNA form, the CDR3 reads TGTGCCAGCAGCAAACAGGGGCCAGATACGCAGTATTTT.

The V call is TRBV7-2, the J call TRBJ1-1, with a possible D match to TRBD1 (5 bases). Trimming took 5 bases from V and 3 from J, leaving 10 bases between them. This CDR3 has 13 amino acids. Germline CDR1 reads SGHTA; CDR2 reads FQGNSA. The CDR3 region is CASSRQTDTEAFF. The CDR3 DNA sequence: TGTGCCAGCAGCCGACAGACCGACACTGAAGCTTTCTTT.